Below, one TCR beta chain is given with its context. The antigen is undetermined. CDR1 and CDR2 from the germline V gene are MNHEY and SVGEGT. The CDR3 is 18 residues long. With 5 bases removed from V and 1 base from J, the gap between germline ends came to 21 bases. A single record per CDR3 protein comes from TCRdb applying MiXCR to the 5' RACE reads. The sample has approximately 410,000 distinct CDR3 sequences, about a quarter seen once. This specimen comes from a study of T-cell memory formation after mild COVID-19. Overall study: Clusters of TCRs were largely donor specific. Study-wide points: CD4+ contracting clones were found mainly in CM and EM, and CD8+ ones in EMRA. Second-wave clones with a day 37 peak had unconfirmed SARS-CoV-2 specificity.

Sequencing input: PBMCs or a T cell subset sorted from them (not recorded which). The TCR sequence derives from an adult woman who had mild COVID-19 (a few samples of this study predate the infection). Cell type and time point are not known. This rearrangement joins TRBV6-2 or TRBV6-3 to TRBJ1-5; D ambiguous. Written as DNA, the CDR3 is TGTGCCAGCAGTCCACCTATCCCGGGAGTTCGAAGCAATCAGCCCCAGCATTTT. Translated: CASSPPIPGVRSNQPQHF.